Presented here are 19 T cell receptor beta chains from one specimen sequenced in a study of CD8 T cell repertoires and HIV-1 epitope variants (dated by TCRdb to 2018 to 2021). The library relied on the immunoSEQ multiplex PCR assay. TCRdb took this table from immuneACCESS and kept in-frame rearrangements with V and J called. Such tables lack part of the clones; where checked against another copy, unresolved V genes explain under half of the gap, and the rest is unexplained. This sample gives approximately 90,000 clones in total; 70% to 75% of them show up just once. In total, the top ten clones hold around 24% of the sample. Input material: uncultured baseline CD8+ T cells from peripheral blood mononuclear cells (PBMCs). The receptors were gathered from a male donor with HIV.

CDR3 amino acids: CASRDLADLVDTQYF. The CDR3 bases are TGTGCCAGCAGGGACCTAGCGGACTTGGTAGATACGCAGTATTTT. The chain links TRBV27 to TRBJ2-3; 7 bases map to TRBD2. The ends lost 6 bases at V and 5 bases at J; junction bases unmatched: 11. CDR1 is MNHEY, CDR2 SMNVEV, per germline (reference sequence). The length of the CDR3 is 15 residues.

The chain carries TRBV7-2 and TRBJ1-5; a possible D gene is TRBD1 (5 bases). With 1 base removed from V and 0 bases from J, the gap between germline ends came to 10 bases. The CDR3 has 16 residues. Germline V gives CDR1 SGHTA, CDR2 FQGNSA. CDR3 sequence reads: CASSLVSGLSNQPQHF. The DNA for the CDR3 is TGTGCCAGCAGCTTAGTGTCAGGGCTTAGCAATCAGCCCCAGCATTTT.

V usage is TRBV5-1 and J usage is TRBJ1-2; D remains ambiguous. The CDR3 runs 13 residues. Trimming cost V 0 bases and J 4 bases, with 7 bases left between them. Germline-derived CDR1 and CDR2 are SGHRS and YFSETQ. The CDR3 sequence is CASSLGDSYGYTF. In DNA, the CDR3 is TGCGCCAGCAGCTTGGGGGATTCCTATGGCTACACCTTC. Drawing the rest from reference TRBV5-1 and TRBJ1-2, the complete variable domain is KAGVTQTPRYLIKTRGQQVTLSCSPISGHRSVSWYQQTPGQGLQFLFEYFSETQRNKGNFPGRFSGRQFSNSRSEMNVSTLELGDSALYLCASSLGDSYGYTFGSGTRLTVV.

This clone was seen only a few times. The chain recombines TRBV5-4 with TRBJ1-2; possible D gene TRBD1, 5 bases. The V end lost 0 bases, the J end lost 6 bases, and 9 bases lay between the germline ends. The CDR3 length is 13 residues. CDR1 and CDR2 from the germline V gene are SGHNT and YYREEE (reference sequence). CDR3 sequence reads: CASSLELQDGYTF. CDR3 in DNA: TGTGCCAGCAGCTTGGAATTACAGGATGGCTACACCTTC.

The chain joins TRBV7-3 to TRBJ2-3, with TRBD2 identical over 11 bases. Germline CDR1 SGHTA, CDR2 FQGTGA. There are 19 residues in the CDR3. J gave up 0 bases and V 5 bases, and 13 bases lay outside the gene matches. The CDR3 loop reads CASSAPTSGANLSTDTQYF. CDR3 in DNA: TGTGCCAGCAGCGCCCCGACTAGCGGGGCCAACTTGAGCACAGATACGCAGTATTTT.

This clone occurred a few times. Other nucleotide sequences from this sample produce the same CDR3. The V and J genes are TRBV21-1 and TRBJ1-5; the D call TRBD1 from the table was never checked on the DNA. TRBV21-1 is given as a pseudogene. The CDR3 spans 19 residues. CDR3 in amino acids: CASSTRPGTTAYSNQPQHF. The CDR3 bases are TGTGCCAGCAGCACCCGCCCCGGGACAACTGCATATAGCAATCAGCCCCAGCATTTT.

This chain connects TRBV10-3 to TRBJ1-6, with D perhaps matching TRBD1 (6 bases). CDR1 ENHRY and CDR2 SYGVKD come from the germline V gene. There are 14 residues in the CDR3. Trimming stripped 7 bases from V and 7 bases from J, with 14 bases between. The CDR3 bases are TGTGCCATCAAGGACAGCGCTGGAAATTCACCCCTCCACTTT. Protein: CAIKDSAGNSPLHF.

V usage is TRBV5-1 and J usage is TRBJ1-3; D possibly corresponds to TRBD1 (6 bases). CDR1 is SGHRS and CDR2 is YFSETQ in the germline V gene. The V gene lost 0 bases and the J gene lost 7 bases, with 11 bases spanning the gap. The CDR3 length is 14 residues. CDR3 nucleotide sequence: TGCGCCAGCAGCTTGGATGGGGGCGCGAACACCATATATTTT. Residues: CASSLDGGANTIYF.

The chain couples TRBV7-6 to TRBJ2-3; 9 bases match TRBD2. The CDR3 runs to 15 residues. The germline V gene has CDR1 SGHVS and CDR2 FNYEAQ. V dropped 1 base and J dropped 6; count of bases not matched to a gene: 5. The CDR3 region has the DNA TGTGCCAGCAGCTTAGTTAGCGGGGGTAGGGATACGCAGTATTTT. Its protein product is CASSLVSGGRDTQYF.

The chain joins TRBV10-3 to TRBJ2-3, with D possibly TRBD2 on 5 matching bases. The germline V and J ends were trimmed by 7 bases and 4 bases, with 15 bases remaining between them. This CDR3 contains 14 residues. Germline V gene lookup returns CDR1 ENHRY and CDR2 SYGVKD. This CDR3 is CAINRGQDPDTQYF. In DNA, the CDR3 is TGTGCCATCAACCGGGGTCAGGACCCAGATACGCAGTATTTT.

J is TRBJ1-6 and V is TRBV6-5; 8 bases match TRBD1. The CDR3 consists of 14 residues. Germline V gene lookup returns CDR1 MNHEY and CDR2 SVGAGI. Germline trimming cut 6 bases from V and 8 bases from J; bases unmatched to any gene: 6. The DNA of the CDR3 is TGTGCCAGCAGCCGGACAGGGCTCGATTCACCCCTCCACTTT. Amino acid sequence: CASSRTGLDSPLHF.

V and J are TRBV28 and TRBJ1-2; 9 nucleotides match TRBD1. Germline lookup yields CDR1 MDHEN and CDR2 SYDVKM. This CDR3 spans 15 amino acids. The junction had 11 bases not matched to a gene; V was cut back by 4 bases and J by 8 bases. The CDR3 sequence: CASSSPGQGTGGYTF. The CDR3 DNA reads TGTGCCAGCAGTTCCCCGGGACAGGGCACAGGAGGCTACACCTTC.

This chain links TRBV9 with TRBJ2-1; 13 bases line up with TRBD2. V lost 0 bases and J lost 9; bases outside the gene matches: 3. The CDR3 runs to 15 residues. The V gene's germline CDR1 is SGDLS and CDR2 YYNGEE. The CDR3 spells CASSVGTSGRFEQFF. The CDR3 coding sequence is TGTGCCAGCAGCGTAGGGACTAGCGGGAGATTTGAGCAGTTCTTC.

This sequence joins TRBV28 and TRBJ2-1, with TRBD2 as a possible D gene (7 bases). Germline-derived CDR1 and CDR2 are MDHEN and SYDVKM. The CDR3 length is 15 residues. Trimming stripped 6 bases from V and 1 base from J, with 13 bases between. The DNA for the CDR3 is TGTGCCAGCAGAGCCCGGGGGGCATCCTACAATGAGCAGTTCTTC. Protein: CASRARGASYNEQFF.

The chain combines TRBV5-1 with TRBJ1-1, with D tentatively TRBD1 (5 bases). The CDR3 loop spans 13 amino acids. Germline loops: CDR1 SGHRS, CDR2 YFSETQ. V lost 1 base and J 5 bases, leaving 9 bases between the germline ends. CDR3 sequence (DNA): TGCGCCAGCAGCTTGACAGGAACGACTGAAGCTTTCTTT. Residues: CASSLTGTTEAFF.

This chain connects TRBV5-1 to TRBJ2-1; 9 nucleotides match TRBD2. The CDR3 has 16 residues. V shed 3 bases and J 1 base; nucleotides not matched to a gene: 5. Germline values: CDR1 SGHRS, CDR2 YFSETQ. CDR3 coding DNA: TGCGCCAGCAGCTACATAGCGGGAGCTTCCTACAATGAGCAGTTCTTC. Its protein is CASSYIAGASYNEQFF.

V usage is TRBV6-6 and J usage is TRBJ1-2; the D is unclear. Germline CDR1 MNHNY, CDR2 SVGAGI (reference sequence). V was shortened by 0 bases and J by 4 bases, with 12 bases between the two germline ends. This CDR3 has 15 amino acids. The CDR3 loop is CASSYSIVSTYGYTF. For the CDR3, the DNA is TGTGCCAGCAGTTACTCGATTGTCAGTACCTATGGCTACACCTTC.

The chain links TRBV18 to TRBJ1-2; D perhaps matches TRBD1 (5 bases). Trimming pared 6 bases from V and 5 bases from J, leaving 19 bases between. CDR1 KGHSH and CDR2 LQKENI come from the germline V gene. CDR3 length equals 15 residues. In nucleotides, the CDR3 is TGTGCCAGCTCTTGGGAGCAGGGTCGAAATTATGGCTACACCTTC. Protein: CASSWEQGRNYGYTF.

The V call is TRBV13, the J call TRBJ1-1, with 9 bases lining up with TRBD1. Germline V CDR1 and CDR2: PRHDT, FYEKMQ (reference sequence). The CDR3 covers 15 residues. Germline trimming cut 1 base from V and 0 bases from J; bases unmatched to any gene: 0. CDR3 loop: CASSLDRGLNTEAFF. CDR3 DNA sequence: TGTGCCAGCAGCTTAGACAGGGGGCTGAACACTGAAGCTTTCTTT.